This T cell receptor beta chain was sequenced for a study of T-cell memory formation after mild COVID-19. General study points: Clones contracting over day 15 to 85 were CD4/CD8 balanced, with later expanders leaning CD4+.

Using its own MiXCR run on the 5' RACE reads, TCRdb lists one record per CDR3 protein. This sample carries over 500,000 distinct CDR3 sequences, roughly 17% of them seen once, and the ten largest clones take roughly 7.8%. This clonotype came up many times. Its target is not known. V was clipped by 4 bases and J by 0 bases, with 16 bases between them. Germline CDR1 MGHDK, CDR2 SYGVNS. CDR3 length: 17 amino acids. This TCR came from an adult woman who had mild COVID-19 (a few samples of this study predate the infection). Cell type and time point are not known. The V gene is TRBV25-1, the J gene TRBJ1-5; no reliable D call. The sequenced material came from PBMCs or a T cell subset sorted from them (not recorded which). Written as DNA, the CDR3 is TGTGCCAGCAGTGCCGGTGCAGAGAACCATAGCAATCAGCCCCAGCATTTT. Translating gives CASSAGAENHSNQPQHF.